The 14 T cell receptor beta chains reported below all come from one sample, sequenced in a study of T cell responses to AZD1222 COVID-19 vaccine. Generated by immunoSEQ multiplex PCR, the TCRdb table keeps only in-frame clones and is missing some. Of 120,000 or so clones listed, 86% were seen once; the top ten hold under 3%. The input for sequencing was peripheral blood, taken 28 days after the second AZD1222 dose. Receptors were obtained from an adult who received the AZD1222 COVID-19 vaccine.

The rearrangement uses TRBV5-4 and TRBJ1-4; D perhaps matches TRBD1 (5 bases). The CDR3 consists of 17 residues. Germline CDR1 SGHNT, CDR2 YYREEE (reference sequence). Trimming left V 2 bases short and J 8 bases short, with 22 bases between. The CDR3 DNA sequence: TGTGCCAGCAGCTTTAGGCCACCCACAGACAGTGGAGAAAAACTGTTTTTT. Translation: CASSFRPPTDSGEKLFF.

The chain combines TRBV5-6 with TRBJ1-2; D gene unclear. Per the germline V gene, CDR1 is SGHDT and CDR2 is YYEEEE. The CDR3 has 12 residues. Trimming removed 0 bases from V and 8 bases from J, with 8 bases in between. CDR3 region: CASSLGRLGYTF. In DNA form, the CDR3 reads TGTGCCAGCAGCTTGGGACGGTTAGGCTACACCTTC. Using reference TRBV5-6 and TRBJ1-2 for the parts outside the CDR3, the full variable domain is DAGVTQSPTHLIKTRGQQVTLRCSPKSGHDTVSWYQQALGQGPQFIFQYYEEEERQRGNFPDRFSGHQFPNYSSELNVNALLLGDSALYLCASSLGRLGYTFGSGTRLTVV.

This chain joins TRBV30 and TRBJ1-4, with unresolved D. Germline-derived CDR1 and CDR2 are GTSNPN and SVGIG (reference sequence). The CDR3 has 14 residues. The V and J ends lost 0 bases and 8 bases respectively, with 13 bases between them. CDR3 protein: CAWSVWNGGEKLFF. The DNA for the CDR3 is TGTGCCTGGAGTGTCTGGAACGGAGGCGAAAAACTGTTTTTT.

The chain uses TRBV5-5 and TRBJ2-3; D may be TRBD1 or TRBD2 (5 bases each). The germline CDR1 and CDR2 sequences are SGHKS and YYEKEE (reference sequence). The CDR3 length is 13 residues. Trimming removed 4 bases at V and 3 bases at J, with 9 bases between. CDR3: CASSPGTTDTQYF. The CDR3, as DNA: TGTGCCAGCAGCCCGGGGACGACAGATACGCAGTATTTT.

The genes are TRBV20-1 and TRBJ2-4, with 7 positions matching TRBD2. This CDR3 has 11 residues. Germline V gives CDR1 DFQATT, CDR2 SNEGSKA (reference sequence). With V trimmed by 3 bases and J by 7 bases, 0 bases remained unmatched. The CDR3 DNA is TGCAGTGCTAGTAGCGGGAACATTCAGTACTTC. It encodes CSASSGNIQYF.

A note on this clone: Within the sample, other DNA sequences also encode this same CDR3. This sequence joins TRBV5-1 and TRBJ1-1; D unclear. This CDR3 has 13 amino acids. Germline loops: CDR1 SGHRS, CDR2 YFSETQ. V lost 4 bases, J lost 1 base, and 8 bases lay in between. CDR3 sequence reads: CASSLGGNTEAFF. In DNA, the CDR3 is TGCGCCAGCAGCCTAGGAGGGAACACTGAAGCTTTCTTT.

The CDR3 loop is CASSYGDDTGQYF. CDR3 sequence (DNA): TGTGCCAGCAGTTACGGGGACGACACCGGGCAGTATTTT. The chain recombines TRBV6-2 or TRBV6-3 with TRBJ2-3, with D possibly being TRBD1 or TRBD2 (5 bases each). V was clipped by 2 bases and J by 11 bases, with 14 bases between them. Germline CDR1 and CDR2: MNHEY and SVGEGT. The CDR3 has 13 residues.

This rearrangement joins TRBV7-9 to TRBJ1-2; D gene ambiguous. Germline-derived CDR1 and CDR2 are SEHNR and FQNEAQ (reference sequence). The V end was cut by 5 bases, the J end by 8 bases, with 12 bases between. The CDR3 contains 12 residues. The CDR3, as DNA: TGTGCCAGCAGCCGAAGTGAAGAGGGCTACACCTTC. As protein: CASSRSEEGYTF.

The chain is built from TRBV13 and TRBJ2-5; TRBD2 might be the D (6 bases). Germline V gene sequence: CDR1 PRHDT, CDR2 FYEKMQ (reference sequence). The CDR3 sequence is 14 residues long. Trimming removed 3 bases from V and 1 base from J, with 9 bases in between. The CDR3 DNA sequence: TGTGCCAGCAGCTTCCCTAGCGCCCAAGAGACCCAGTACTTC. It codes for CASSFPSAQETQYF.

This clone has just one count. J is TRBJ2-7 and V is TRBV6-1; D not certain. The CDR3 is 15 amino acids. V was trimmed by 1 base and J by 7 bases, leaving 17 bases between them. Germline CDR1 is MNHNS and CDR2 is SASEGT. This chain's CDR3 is CASSEDARLLGEQYF. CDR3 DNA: TGTGCCAGCAGTGAAGATGCCAGGCTGCTGGGAGAGCAGTACTTC.

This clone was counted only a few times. CDR3 nucleotide sequence: TGTGCCTGGAGTGTAAATTTTCAGGGGAGCTCCTATAATTCACCCCTCCACTTT. Protein sequence: CAWSVNFQGSSYNSPLHF. This sequence joins TRBV30 and TRBJ1-6; D may be TRBD1 (6 bases). Trimming took 0 bases from V and 0 from J, leaving 15 bases between them. This CDR3 comprises 18 residues. Germline CDR1 and CDR2: GTSNPN and SVGIG (reference sequence). The whole variable domain, remainder taken from reference TRBV30 and TRBJ1-6, is SQTIHQWPATLVQPVGSPLSLECTVEGTSNPNLYWYRQAAGRGLQLLFYSVGIGQISSEVPQNLSASRPQDRQFILSSKKLLLSDSGFYLCAWSVNFQGSSYNSPLHFGNGTRLTVT.

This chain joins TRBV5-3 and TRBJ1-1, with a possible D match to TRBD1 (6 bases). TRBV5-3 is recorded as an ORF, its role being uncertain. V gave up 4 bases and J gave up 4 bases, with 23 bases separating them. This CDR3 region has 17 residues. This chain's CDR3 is CARSPGQFHFWGTEAFF. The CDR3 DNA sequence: TGTGCCAGAAGCCCAGGACAGTTCCACTTTTGGGGCACTGAAGCTTTCTTT.

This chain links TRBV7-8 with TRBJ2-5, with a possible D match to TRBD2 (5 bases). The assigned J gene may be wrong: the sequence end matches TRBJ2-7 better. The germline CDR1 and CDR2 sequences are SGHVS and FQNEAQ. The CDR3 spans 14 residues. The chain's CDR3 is CASSSLSGSYEQYF. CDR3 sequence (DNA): TGTGCCAGCAGCTCCCTGAGCGGCTCCTACGAGCAGTACTTC.

CDR3 sequence: CASSQEGSYNEQFF. The CDR3 nucleotides read TGCGCCAGCAGCCAAGAAGGGAGCTACAATGAGCAGTTCTTC. The rearrangement uses TRBV4-3 and TRBJ2-1, with D tentatively TRBD2 (5 bases). Trimming shortened V by 0 bases and J by 3 bases, and 6 bases separated the two germline ends. The CDR3 is made up of 14 amino acids. CDR1 LGHNA and CDR2 YSLEER come from the germline V gene.